This entry describes one T cell receptor (beta chain). Its antigen is currently unknown. Germline values: CDR1 MGHDK, CDR2 SYGVNS. V was trimmed by 3 bases and J by 1 base, leaving 6 bases between them. The CDR3 extends over 13 amino acids. The sample belongs to a study of T cell responses to AZD1222 COVID-19 vaccine. Study outcomes and limitations: At baseline, seropositivity was found in only 5 to 7 AZD1222 recipients. The sample set comprised mostly white British donors with more females, and clonal diversity was possibly underestimated.

Method: immunoSEQ multiplex PCR; TCRdb's copy keeps in-frame clones and lacks some. Of under 200,000 clones in the sample, around 87% were seen once. The sequence was collected from an adult in good health. This material consisted of peripheral blood, taken on day 0 of MenACWY control vaccination. This chain connects TRBV25-1 to TRBJ1-2; D is unresolved. The CDR3: CASSDSLNYGYTF. The DNA for the CDR3 is TGTGCCAGCAGTGACAGCCTTAACTATGGCTACACCTTC.